This TCR beta chain was profiled in a study of blood T cell repertoires in COVID-19. About the study: PBMCs, B-cell-depleted T cells, or T cells provided the cDNA or gDNA that made up the material.

Authors' methods: By means of reference gene primer amplification, nucleated cell counts were estimated. Sequencing used immunoSEQ multiplex PCR; TCRdb keeps in-frame clones, though not all of them. The V and J calls and clone size are taken from that table; D and trimming were inferred from the DNA. Among about 200,000 clones listed, roughly 77% were seen once. Enrollment of patients from Seattle took place during active infection, with longitudinal follow-up. This CDR3 has 16 residues. Per the germline V gene, CDR1 is SGHTA and CDR2 is FQGNSA. The ends were cut back, 6 bases at V and 13 bases at J, with 27 bases in the middle.

The chain is built from TRBV7-2 and TRBJ1-4, with D possibly being TRBD1 (5 bases). Sequencing was carried out using peripheral blood. The sequence derives from a woman in her thirties or forties with COVID-19, enrolled during active disease. The chain's CDR3 is CASSSYLEVSLRGLFF. The CDR3 coding sequence is TGTGCCAGCAGTTCCTATCTTGAGGTCTCTCTAAGGGGACTGTTTTTT.